This is a list of T cell receptor beta chains from one sample in a study of CD8+ T cells in alopecia areata. Libraries were prepared by immunoSEQ multiplex PCR; TCRdb keeps only in-frame clonotypes and omits some of them. The data contain roughly 130,000 clones, approximately 53% of them singletons. Source: CD4+ T cells sorted from blood, taken at week 0. The source is a human donor with alopecia areata. Each CDR3 is given with its conserved first and last residue. The D gene is left open where the match is weak. Expanded clones are given a class, and other clones once, few, many or no size at all.

d_call | clone_size | v_call | cdr3_aa
TRBD1 | NA | TRBV9 | CASSAPGTGGYEQYF
TRBD2 | few | TRBV19 | CASSAGTTAEQFF
TRBD1 | once | TRBV7-3 | CASRGQGARSEAFF
NA | NA | TRBV6-6 | CASSSHGEKLFF
NA | NA | TRBV2 | CASSGRSRSRTEISYEQYF
TRBD2 | NA | TRBV6-5 | CASSLGRGTYEQYF
NA | few | TRBV6-5 | CASRGAGEQFF
NA | NA | TRBV2 | CASSVTRSSYEQYF
NA | NA | TRBV5-1 | CASSPDHTGIQETQYF
NA | NA | TRBV30 | CAWSVLARSPYNEQFF
NA | NA | TRBV5-4 | CASSLEQGPIYF
NA | NA | TRBV7-8 | CASSLDRETQYF
NA | NA | TRBV11-3 | CASSLGREETQYF
NA | NA | TRBV27 | CASSFMSTYEQYF
NA | NA | TRBV6-5 | CASKGQGEGTTEAFF
NA | NA | TRBV6-6 | CASSPAQETQYF
TRBD1 | NA | TRBV15 | CATSLDRTNTEAFF
NA | few | TRBV18 | CASSPKSDYGYTF
TRBD1 | NA | TRBV28 | CASSIQGNRVNEQFF
NA | NA | TRBV9 | CASSVGDGYEQYF
NA | NA | TRBV7-2 | CASSLYYGELFF
NA | NA | TRBV7-7 | CASSLELVYSNQPQHF
NA | once | TRBV7-3 | CASSLKGGGEAFF
NA | NA | TRBV28 | CASSLVGGRSDTQYF
TRBD1 | NA | TRBV18 | CASSRDRAQPQHF
NA | NA | TRBV15 | CATSRDRGPLFQSSYTF
NA | NA | TRBV6-5 | CASSYSKYATGELFF
NA | few | TRBV7-2 | CASQLGNRDYGYTF
NA | NA | TRBV29-1 | CSVEISMNTEAFF
NA | once | TRBV1 | CTSSHPPSNYRSPYEQYF
TRBD1 | NA | TRBV28 | CASNSFAGQGAFGYTF
NA | NA | TRBV18 | CASSPGTAWDYTF
NA | NA | TRBV7-7 | CASSQTGIGETQYF
NA | NA | TRBV9 | CASSVDEAGSLYGYTF
TRBD2 | NA | TRBV4-1 | CASSQQASGGVHNEQFF
NA | NA | TRBV13 | CASSLGQEHEQYF
NA | NA | TRBV7-6 | CASSLKVTGELFF
NA | NA | TRBV18 | CASSLQDSEAFF
TRBD1 | NA | TRBV30 | CAWSVGGATNEKLFF
NA | NA | TRBV5-8 | CASNLDNEQFF
NA | NA | TRBV7-7 | CASSLGRLQETQYF
NA | NA | TRBV6-1 | CASSSGTTYGYTF
NA | NA | TRBV7-2 | CASTPQPGFQAQYF
NA | NA | TRBV15 | CATSRKVRGTQETQYF
TRBD1 | NA | TRBV7-9 | CASSPAAGGTAYEQYF
NA | NA | TRBV9 | CASSPQGGGWEPQHF
NA | few | TRBV30 | CAWSVGPGANNEQFF
NA | NA | TRBV27 | CASSLSIWNQPQHF
NA | NA | TRBV5-1 | CASSLDNGYNEQFF
NA | NA | TRBV5-4 | CASSYKGNYEQYF
NA | few | TRBV28 | CASSLYGSGANVLTF